The rows below give T cell receptor beta chains drawn from one sample of a study of cytomegalovirus exposure and HLA in healthy donors. Here immunoSEQ multiplex PCR was the method, and the copy in TCRdb shows in-frame clones only, minus some. This repertoire shows 250,000 to 300,000 clones, around 85% found once; its top ten account for 0.95% to 1.1%. Sequencing used PBMCs. Receptors originate from a woman between 18 and 29 years old in good health and CMV-seronegative. Both conserved end residues are part of each CDR3. The D gene is left open where the match is weak. A row's size may be missing; if present it is once, few, many or a size class.

d_call	clone_size	v_call	j_call	cdr3_aa	cdr3_nt
-	-	TRBV11-2	TRBJ1-5	CASSLEIGGGQPQHF	TGTGCCAGCAGCTTAGAAATCGGGGGTGGTCAGCCCCAGCATTTT
TRBD1	-	TRBV9	TRBJ2-7	CASSVGGQGIYEQYF	TGTGCCAGCAGCGTAGGGGGACAGGGGATCTACGAGCAGTACTTC
TRBD1	few	TRBV6-6	TRBJ1-1	CASTTGRTGAFF	TGTGCCAGCACGACAGGGAGGACCGGAGCTTTCTTT
-	-	TRBV30	TRBJ1-1	CAWTAGNTEAFF	TGTGCCTGGACAGCAGGGAACACTGAAGCTTTCTTT
TRBD1	-	TRBV29-1	TRBJ1-1	CSVEDQGATAFF	TGCAGCGTTGAAGATCAGGGGGCGACAGCTTTCTTT
TRBD2	few	TRBV6-4	TRBJ2-3	CASSLSGGATDTQYF	TGTGCCAGCAGTCTTAGCGGGGGGGCCACAGATACGCAGTATTTT
TRBD1	-	TRBV6-1	TRBJ2-2	CASRETGTNTGELFF	TGTGCCAGCAGGGAGACAGGGACAAACACCGGGGAGCTGTTTTTT
-	-	TRBV14	TRBJ2-7	CASSLQKPLRQGRTYEQYF	TGTGCCAGCAGCCTCCAAAAGCCCCTCCGGCAGGGCCGTACCTACGAGCAGTACTTC
-	-	TRBV10-1	TRBJ1-2	CASSPGLNYGYTF	TGCGCCAGCAGCCCGGGACTGAACTATGGCTACACCTTC
TRBD1	-	TRBV30	TRBJ1-2	CAWRDPGQAYGYTF	TGTGCCTGGAGAGACCCGGGACAGGCCTATGGCTACACCTTC
-	once	TRBV18	TRBJ1-2	CASSQAGKNYGYTF	TGTGCCAGCTCACAGGCAGGGAAAAACTATGGCTACACCTTC
-	-	TRBV19	TRBJ1-1	CASTQGDKGWVNTEAFF	TGTGCCAGTACCCAAGGGGACAAGGGCTGGGTGAACACTGAAGCTTTCTTT
-	-	TRBV7-6	TRBJ2-7	CASSARQSSYEQYF	TGTGCCAGCAGCGCCAGACAGAGCTCCTACGAGCAGTACTTC
-	once	TRBV5-4	TRBJ2-7	CASSQAGEQYF	TGTGCCAGCAGCCAAGCCGGTGAGCAGTACTTC
-	-	TRBV28	TRBJ2-7	CASNGAVRYYEQYF	TGTGCCAGCAATGGGGCAGTAAGATACTACGAGCAGTACTTC
-	-	TRBV5-1	TRBJ1-2	CASSWGQVYGYTF	TGCGCCAGCAGCTGGGGACAAGTCTATGGCTACACCTTC
-	-	TRBV18	TRBJ2-7	CASSTVSSYEQYF	TGTGCCAGCTCGACAGTTAGTTCCTACGAGCAGTACTTC
TRBD1	-	TRBV5-1	TRBJ1-2	CASSSGTGGRNGYTF	TGCGCCAGCAGCTCAGGGACAGGGGGTAGGAATGGCTACACCTTC
-	-	TRBV6-5	TRBJ1-4	CASSYSLTGEKLFF	TGTGCCAGCAGTTACTCTTTAACGGGAGAAAAACTGTTTTTT
-	-	TRBV29-1	TRBJ1-2	CSVERVQGQTNYGYTF	TGCAGCGTTGAAAGGGTCCAGGGCCAGACTAACTATGGCTACACCTTC
TRBD1	-	TRBV30	TRBJ2-1	CAWAQRGTGAFNEQFF	TGTGCCTGGGCACAAAGGGGGACAGGGGCTTTCAATGAGCAGTTCTTC
TRBD2	once	TRBV15	TRBJ2-1	CATSRSPGPERGEQFF	TGTGCCACCAGCAGATCGCCGGGCCCCGAGCGGGGTGAGCAGTTCTTC
-	-	TRBV28	TRBJ2-7	CASPSGVGEQYF	TGTGCCAGCCCTTCCGGGGTCGGCGAGCAGTACTTC